The clone carrying this T cell receptor beta chain was recorded once. As yet, its antigen is unknown. The germline V gene encodes CDR1 SGHAT and CDR2 FQDESV (reference sequence). The CDR3 has 15 residues. The V segment lost 5 bases and the J segment 5 bases; nucleotides outside the gene matches: 9. Samples were taken several times over chemoradiotherapy. The sample originates from a study of chemoradiotherapy in HPV16-positive cancers. TCRdb's copy holds only in-frame clones and misses some; the assay was immunoSEQ multiplex PCR. This table holds tens of thousands of clones, nearly 90% found once. Study-level findings and limits: For HPV16-positive patients, expanding HPV-responsive T cells associated with longer recurrence-free survival. Candidate HPV-specific clones and E7-related TCR motifs grew in tumor during treatment. Only a couple of HPV16-positive patients supplied the functional HPV-specificity definition.

Sequencing was performed on blood, taken from a patient who underwent chemoradiotherapy. J is TRBJ2-1 and V is TRBV11-1; 7 bases fit TRBD2. This sequence originates from a human donor with HPV-associated anogenital cancer. CDR3 residues: CASSRTGLSHNEQFF. The CDR3 nucleotides read TGTGCCAGCAGCCGGACGGGACTATCTCACAATGAGCAGTTCTTC.